Shown below are 32 T cell receptor beta chains from a single sample sequenced in a study of cytotoxic CD8 clonotypes in ibrutinib-treated CLL. Measured with immunoSEQ multiplex PCR; TCRdb has only the in-frame clones, and not every one. The sample carries over 75,000 clones, more than 75% recorded once. The specimen was PBMCs, collected after 12 months of ibrutinib treatment. The receptors come from a human donor with chronic lymphocytic leukemia.

The CDR3 loop is CASSQNREGYTF. CDR3 in DNA: TGTGCCAGCAGTCAAAACAGGGAAGGCTACACCTTC. V and J are TRBV13 and TRBJ1-2; TRBD1 is a possible D gene (6 bases). With 6 bases removed from V and 8 bases from J, the gap between germline ends came to 13 bases. Germline loops: CDR1 PRHDT, CDR2 FYEKMQ (reference sequence). The CDR3 runs to 12 residues.

The rearrangement links TRBV7-2 to TRBJ2-5; the D is unclear. CDR1 is SGHTA and CDR2 is FQGNSA in the germline V gene. The CDR3 is 14 residues long. Deletions cut 5 bases from V and 9 bases from J, with 19 bases between. CDR3 sequence reads: CASSEGRINGAQYF. The DNA of the CDR3 is TGTGCCAGCAGCGAAGGGCGGATAAATGGGGCCCAGTACTTC.

The rearrangement links TRBV29-1 to TRBJ2-1; TRBD2 matches 9 bases. V shed 7 bases and J 8 bases; nucleotides not matched to a gene: 9. This CDR3 has 13 residues. Germline CDR1 SQVTM, CDR2 ANQGSEA. In DNA form, the CDR3 reads TGCAGCGGTTCGGGCGGGGGGGCACATGAGCAGTTCTTC. It yields the protein CSGSGGGAHEQFF.

J is TRBJ1-6 and V is TRBV27; tentatively, D is TRBD1 (5 bases). The CDR3 totals 16 residues. Between the trimmed V and J ends, which lost 6 bases and 0 bases, there was a span of 12 bases. Germline V lookup: CDR1 MNHEY, CDR2 SMNVEV (reference sequence). The CDR3 region is CASRRGESSYNSPLHF. CDR3 in DNA: TGTGCCAGCAGGAGGGGAGAGAGCTCCTATAATTCACCCCTCCACTTT.

The rearrangement links TRBV27 to TRBJ1-5; 8 positions match TRBD1. The CDR3 consists of 14 residues. V was pared by 3 bases and J by 6 bases, with 4 bases of the junction left unmatched. CDR1 and CDR2 (germline): MNHEY, SMNVEV (reference sequence). The CDR3 bases are TGTGCCAGCAGTTTGTCAGGGGGCGGTCAGCCCCAGCATTTT. It is translated as CASSLSGGGQPQHF.

The chain employs TRBV18 and TRBJ2-5, with 9 bases fitting TRBD1. Germline values: CDR1 KGHSH, CDR2 LQKENI. CDR3 length equals 17 residues. J was trimmed by 1 base and V by 0 bases; bases with no gene match: 6. The CDR3 protein is CASSPPSTGGAQETQYF. The CDR3 region has the DNA TGTGCCAGCTCACCACCTTCGACAGGGGGTGCCCAAGAGACCCAGTACTTC.

The gene calls are TRBV7-9 and TRBJ1-1, with unresolved D. CDR1 and CDR2 from the germline V gene are SEHNR and FQNEAQ (reference sequence). V gave up 8 bases and J gave up 1 base, with 11 bases separating them. The CDR3 covers 13 residues. For the CDR3, the DNA is TGTGCCAGCCAACTAAAGTCGAACACTGAAGCTTTCTTT. It is translated as CASQLKSNTEAFF.

The chain has TRBV4-1 and TRBJ1-4; no firm D call. The CDR3 has 13 amino acids. V gave up 3 bases and J gave up 5 bases, with 7 bases separating them. CDR1 MGHRA and CDR2 YSYEKL come from the germline V gene. The CDR3 DNA follows: TGCGCCAGCAGCCAGGGTCTGAATGAAAAACTGTTTTTT. Translated, it gives CASSQGLNEKLFF.

The chain joins TRBV28 to TRBJ1-5, with a tentative D call TRBD1 (5 bases). The germline V and J ends were trimmed by 5 bases and 6 bases, with 11 bases remaining between them. CDR1 is MDHEN and CDR2 is SYDVKM in the germline V gene. The CDR3 length is 13 residues. CDR3 amino acids: CASSTRGSQPQHF. The CDR3 DNA reads TGTGCCAGCAGTACCCGGGGCTCTCAGCCCCAGCATTTT.

The gene calls are TRBV29-1 and TRBJ2-7; D is unresolved. The CDR3 is 11 residues long. V lost 6 bases and J 3 bases, leaving 9 bases between the germline ends. Germline-derived CDR1 and CDR2 are SQVTM and ANQGSEA. DNA for the CDR3: TGCAGCGTAGAGAAACACTACGAGCAGTACTTC. Its translation: CSVEKHYEQYF.

The chain combines TRBV10-2 with TRBJ2-1; possible D gene TRBD2, 6 bases. Trimming pared 8 bases from V and 2 bases from J, leaving 10 bases between. Germline loops: CDR1 WSHSY, CDR2 SAAADI. The CDR3 extends over 13 amino acids. In DNA, the CDR3 is TGCGCCAGCGTGGGGGGACCCTACAATGAGCAGTTCTTC. It codes for CASVGGPYNEQFF.

The table lists this clone with a few counts. This chain links TRBV7-3 with TRBJ1-4; D gene uncertain. From germline, CDR1 is SGHTA and CDR2 FQGTGA. The CDR3 is made up of 16 amino acids. Trimming took 5 bases from V and 6 from J, leaving 19 bases between them. The DNA for the CDR3 is TGTGCCAGCAGCAGGGCAGGCGGTGGGGAAGATGAAAAACTGTTTTTT. Amino acids: CASSRAGGGEDEKLFF.

This clone has only a few counts. The V and J genes are TRBV6-1 and TRBJ1-2; D remains unclear. Trimming removed 8 bases from V and 7 bases from J, with 17 bases in between. The CDR3 covers 13 residues. Germline-derived CDR1 and CDR2 are MNHNS and SASEGT. The CDR3 nucleotides are TGTGCCAGCGAAGCAACCTCCTATTCTGGCTACACCTTC. It codes for CASEATSYSGYTF.

The chain combines TRBV5-6 with TRBJ2-1; 9 nucleotides match TRBD1. V lost 4 bases, J lost 7 bases, and 3 bases stayed unmatched. Germline V gives CDR1 SGHDT, CDR2 YYEEEE. CDR3 length: 13 amino acids. The CDR3 sequence is CASSPGQGNEQFF. The DNA for the CDR3 is TGTGCCAGCAGCCCAGGACAGGGGAATGAGCAGTTCTTC.

The chain combines TRBV19 with TRBJ1-4; no clear D gene. The length of the CDR3 is 15 residues. The V gene lost 3 bases and the J gene lost 4 bases, with 12 bases spanning the gap. CDR1 LNHDA and CDR2 SQIVND come from the germline V gene (reference sequence). CDR3 amino acids: CASSIGRRINEKLFF. The DNA of the CDR3 is TGTGCCAGTAGTATCGGTAGGCGGATTAATGAAAAACTGTTTTTT.

V is TRBV2 and J is TRBJ2-1; D remains unclear. Per the germline V gene, CDR1 is SNHLY and CDR2 is FYNNEI. Trimming removed 0 bases at V and 10 bases at J, with 4 bases between. CDR3 length: 11 residues. Here the CDR3 DNA reads TGTGCCAGCAGTGAAGCCCTAGAGCAGTTCTTC. This gives the protein CASSEALEQFF.

This chain connects TRBV7-6 to TRBJ1-1; no definite D call. Germline lookup yields CDR1 SGHVS and CDR2 FNYEAQ. CDR3 length equals 15 residues. The V gene lost 5 bases and the J gene lost 2 bases, with 15 bases spanning the gap. The CDR3 spells CASSPTITGNTEAFF. The CDR3 DNA is TGTGCCAGCAGCCCTACTATAACTGGAAACACTGAAGCTTTCTTT.

The chain joins TRBV6-6 to TRBJ1-1; D unclear. Per the germline V gene, CDR1 is MNHNY and CDR2 is SVGAGI (reference sequence). V lost 2 bases to trimming and J lost 1 base, with 11 bases between them. The CDR3 sequence is 15 residues long. The CDR3 loop reads CASSYDTQKNTEAFF. DNA of the CDR3: TGTGCCAGCAGTTACGACACACAAAAGAACACTGAAGCTTTCTTT.

This chain links TRBV27 with TRBJ2-7; D call uncertain. This CDR3 has 13 amino acids. Germline-derived CDR1 and CDR2 are MNHEY and SMNVEV (reference sequence). V shed 1 base and J shed 3 bases, with 7 bases lying between them. CDR3 in amino acids: CASSLFEDYEQYF. For the CDR3, the DNA is TGTGCCAGCAGTTTATTCGAAGACTACGAGCAGTACTTC.

The V and J genes are TRBV2 and TRBJ1-5; D is undetermined. Germline V gene data show CDR1 as SNHLY and CDR2 as FYNNEI. This CDR3 is 12 amino acids long. Trimming removed 7 bases from V and 3 bases from J, with 7 bases in between. The CDR3 region has the DNA TGTGCCAGCATGCCCGACAATCAGCCCCAGCATTTT. Protein: CASMPDNQPQHF.

The rearrangement links TRBV19 to TRBJ2-5; D call uncertain. Trimming took off 4 bases at V and 3 bases at J, with 6 bases between the two ends. CDR1 LNHDA and CDR2 SQIVND come from the germline V gene (reference sequence). This CDR3 is 12 amino acids long. CDR3 bases: TGTGCCAGTAGTACGTTGGAAGAGACCCAGTACTTC. Its translation: CASSTLEETQYF.

This clone was picked up a small number of times. One end of the junction fails to match germline, which may point to a read error. The V gene is TRBV7-2, the J gene TRBJ1-1, with D perhaps matching TRBD1 (6 bases). The CDR3 totals 12 residues. Germline loops: CDR1 SGHTA, CDR2 FQGNSA. The CDR3 DNA reads TGTGCCAGCAACACAGGGCCCACTGGAGCTTTCTTT. It is translated as CASNTGPTGAFF.

The rearrangement uses TRBV7-2 and TRBJ2-5; D is unclear. Trimming took off 5 bases at V and 0 bases at J, with 4 bases between the two ends. Per the germline V gene, CDR1 is SGHTA and CDR2 is FQGNSA. This CDR3 is built from 12 residues. As DNA, the CDR3 is TGTGCCAGCAGCCCATACCAAGAGACCCAGTACTTC. Its protein product is CASSPYQETQYF.

The chain uses TRBV11-3 and TRBJ1-2; D remains ambiguous. Trimming removed 1 base from V and 4 bases from J, with 13 bases in between. This CDR3 region has 15 residues. Germline V gene data show CDR1 as SGHNT and CDR2 as YENEEA. CDR3 DNA sequence: TGTGCCAGCAGCTTAGTGGCGGGATCGGGCTATGGCTACACCTTC. As protein: CASSLVAGSGYGYTF.

The chain couples TRBV5-1 to TRBJ2-7; D uncertain. CDR3 length: 13 amino acids. CDR1 SGHRS and CDR2 YFSETQ come from the germline V gene. V lost 3 bases and J lost 4, with 11 bases in between. The CDR3 spells CASSYDEAYEQYF. The CDR3 bases are TGCGCCAGCAGCTACGACGAGGCGTACGAGCAGTACTTC.

This clone was counted once. The rearrangement uses TRBV4-1 and TRBJ1-1; perhaps TRBD1 as D (6 bases). The V and J ends lost 0 bases and 11 bases respectively, with 13 bases between them. This CDR3 contains 13 residues. CDR1 is MGHRA, CDR2 YSYEKL, per germline. DNA of the CDR3: TGCGCCAGCAGCCAAGAATTAGGGGGGTCGGCTTTCTTT. Its translation is CASSQELGGSAFF.

The genes are TRBV25-1 and TRBJ2-7; TRBD2 is a possible D gene (5 bases). This CDR3 contains 13 residues. V was pared by 2 bases and J by 3 bases, with 8 bases between. Germline V CDR1 and CDR2: MGHDK, SYGVNS. The CDR3 DNA is TGTGCCAGCAGTGAAGGGGAGTTCTACGAGCAGTACTTC. Translated, it gives CASSEGEFYEQYF.

The chain joins TRBV5-6 to TRBJ1-1; no clear D gene. Trimming stripped 2 bases from V and 5 bases from J, with 16 bases between. CDR3 length: 15 amino acids. Germline assignment: CDR1 SGHDT and CDR2 YYEEEE. The CDR3 bases are TGTGCCAGCAGCTTCTTCTCCGGATTAGAAACTGAAGCTTTCTTT. Its translation is CASSFFSGLETEAFF. Filled out from reference TRBV5-6 and TRBJ1-1, the complete variable domain reads DAGVTQSPTHLIKTRGQQVTLRCSPKSGHDTVSWYQQALGQGPQFIFQYYEEEERQRGNFPDRFSGHQFPNYSSELNVNALLLGDSALYLCASSFFSGLETEAFFGQGTRLTVV.

As DNA, the CDR3 is TGTGCCAGCAGCTCCTTTCCAGGGGCCGCGATTGGGACCCAGTACTTC. This codes for CASSSFPGAAIGTQYF. V is TRBV7-3 and J is TRBJ2-5; TRBD1 might be the D (6 bases). Trimming stripped 4 bases from V and 7 bases from J, with 22 bases between. Germline CDR1 SGHTA, CDR2 FQGTGA. CDR3 length: 16 amino acids.

This clone was seen more than once but under ten times. The chain couples TRBV4-1 to TRBJ2-2; TRBD2 agrees at 9 bases. V was clipped by 7 bases and J by 7 bases; unmatched bases: 13. The CDR3 covers 16 residues. CDR1 and CDR2 (germline): MGHRA, YSYEKL. The chain's CDR3 is CASTLRAGGQGGELFF. CDR3 DNA sequence: TGCGCCAGCACCCTGAGGGCGGGGGGGCAGGGCGGGGAGCTGTTTTTT.

The gene calls are TRBV29-1 and TRBJ1-2, with unresolved D. Germline CDR1 is SQVTM and CDR2 is ANQGSEA. The V end lost 4 bases, the J end lost 8 bases, and 11 bases lay between the germline ends. This CDR3 is built from 11 residues. CDR3 DNA sequence: TGCAGCGTTGGACGGGTGGGAGGCTACACCTTC. The encoded protein is CSVGRVGGYTF. The whole variable domain, filled in from reference TRBV29-1 and TRBJ1-2, reads SAVISQKPSRDICQRGTSLTIQCQVDSQVTMMFWYRQQPGQSLTLIATANQGSEATYESGFVIDKFPISRPNLTFSTLTVSNMSPEDSSIYLCSVGRVGGYTFGSGTRLTVV.

This chain connects TRBV19 to TRBJ1-1; tentative D call: TRBD1 (6 bases). This CDR3 spans 14 amino acids. With 8 bases removed from V and 2 bases from J, the gap between germline ends came to 15 bases. Germline CDR1 is LNHDA and CDR2 is SQIVND (reference sequence). The CDR3 protein is CASRGGGQNTEAFF. Written as DNA, the CDR3 is TGTGCCAGTCGCGGCGGGGGGCAAAACACTGAAGCTTTCTTT. The full variable domain, completed using reference TRBV19 and TRBJ1-1, is DGGITQSPKYLFRKEGQNVTLSCEQNLNHDAMYWYRQDPGQGLRLIYYSQIVNDFQKGDIAEGYSVSREKKESFPLTVTSAQKNPTAFYLCASRGGGQNTEAFFGQGTRLTVV.